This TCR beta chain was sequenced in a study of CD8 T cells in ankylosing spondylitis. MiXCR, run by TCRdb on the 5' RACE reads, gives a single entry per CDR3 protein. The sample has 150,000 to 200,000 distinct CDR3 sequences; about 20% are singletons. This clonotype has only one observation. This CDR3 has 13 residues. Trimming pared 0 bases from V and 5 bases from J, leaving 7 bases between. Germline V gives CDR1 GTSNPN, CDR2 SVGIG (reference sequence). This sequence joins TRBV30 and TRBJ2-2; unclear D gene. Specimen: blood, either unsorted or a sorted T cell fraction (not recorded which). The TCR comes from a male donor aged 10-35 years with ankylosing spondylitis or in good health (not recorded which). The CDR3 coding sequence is TGTGCCTGGAGTGTTATCCATACCGGGGAGCTGTTTTTT. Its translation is CAWSVIHTGELFF.